This passage covers 29 T cell receptor beta chains from one sample sequenced in a study of T-cell reconstitution after alpha-beta-depleted transplantation in children. A library of TCRbeta sequences, prepared with unique molecular identifiers, was generated. From the PCR reads, TCRdb called clonotypes with MiXCR, one entry per CDR3 protein. The sample has about 870,000 distinct CDR3 sequences, approximately 15% seen once. The sample in question was PBMCs, mostly from graft donor cells, obtained 360 days after TCRalphabeta/CD19-depleted stem cell transplant. The receptors derive from a male patient under 18 who had a stem cell transplant for acute lymphoblastic leukemia, so the T cells may come from the graft donor.

The DNA for the CDR3 is TGTGCCAGCAGTTTAGTTACAGGGTCGAGCGAGCAGTACTTC. Translated: CASSLVTGSSEQYF. V and J are TRBV28 and TRBJ2-7, with a weak D call TRBD1 (6 bases). Per germline, CDR1 MDHEN and CDR2 SYDVKM. CDR3 length equals 14 residues. Trimming removed 2 bases from V and 6 bases from J, with 14 bases in between.

The V and J genes are TRBV11-2 and TRBJ2-3; D gene unclear. Trimming pared 3 bases from V and 7 bases from J, leaving 8 bases between. Germline CDR1 reads SGHAT; CDR2 reads FQNNGV. CDR3 length: 12 residues. The CDR3 DNA reads as TGTGCCAGCAGCTTCCTGGGGAATACGCAGTATTTT. It specifies CASSFLGNTQYF.

The rearrangement links TRBV12-3 or TRBV12-4 to TRBJ2-1, with a possible D match to TRBD1 (8 bases). CDR3 size: 15 residues. V shed 5 bases and J shed 6 bases, with 17 bases lying between them. The CDR3 DNA reads as TGTGCCAGCAGTATGGGGGGGACAGGTTCCAATGAGCAGTTCTTC. Its protein product is CASSMGGTGSNEQFF.

The chain combines TRBV4-1 with TRBJ2-3, with D uncertain. Germline CDR1 reads MGHRA; CDR2 reads YSYEKL. Trimming removed 0 bases at V and 4 bases at J, with 8 bases between. CDR3 size: 14 residues. DNA of the CDR3: TGCGCCAGCAGCCAAGATTCCCCCTCAGATACGCAGTATTTT. Translated: CASSQDSPSDTQYF.

The chain links TRBV18 to TRBJ1-1, with D possibly matching TRBD1 (5 bases). This CDR3 spans 16 amino acids. CDR1 and CDR2 (germline): KGHSH, LQKENI. Trimming stripped 0 bases from V and 3 bases from J, with 14 bases between. The CDR3 DNA reads as TGTGCCAGCTCACCACCGGGGACGGGGGATTACACTGAAGCTTTCTTT. Encoded protein: CASSPPGTGDYTEAFF.

The CDR3 nucleotides are TGTGCCAGCAGCTCGGGACAGGCCCTACCTCAGGGCTATGGCTACACCTTC. Its translation is CASSSGQALPQGYGYTF. This chain uses TRBV5-5 with TRBJ1-2; 8 nucleotides agree with TRBD1. Germline V lookup: CDR1 SGHKS, CDR2 YYEKEE (reference sequence). Germline trimming cut 3 bases from V and 4 bases from J; bases unmatched to any gene: 14. The CDR3 is 17 residues long.

This clonotype was found a few times. The V and J genes are TRBV4-1 and TRBJ2-1, with a weak D call TRBD2 (5 bases). Germline assignment: CDR1 MGHRA and CDR2 YSYEKL. Between the trimmed V and J ends, which lost 1 base and 9 bases, there was a span of 7 bases. The CDR3 covers 12 residues. The chain's CDR3 is CASSQARGEQFF. CDR3 coding DNA: TGCGCCAGCAGCCAAGCCCGGGGTGAGCAGTTCTTC.

V is TRBV11-2 and J is TRBJ2-1; 8 bases fit TRBD2. Germline V CDR1 and CDR2: SGHAT, FQNNGV. The CDR3 runs 16 residues. Trimming cost V 0 bases and J 4 bases; bases outside gene matches: 5. CDR3 DNA: TGTGCCAGCAGCTTAGATCATACTAGCGGATACAATGAGCAGTTCTTC. Translated: CASSLDHTSGYNEQFF.

In its sample, this clonotype was seen a few times. This rearrangement joins TRBV5-1 to TRBJ2-1, with TRBD2 matching 7 bases. The V gene end was trimmed by 4 bases and the J gene end by 4 bases; junction bases not matched to a gene: 8. The V gene's germline CDR1 is SGHRS and CDR2 YFSETQ. This CDR3 has 15 residues. The CDR3 reads CASSLAGLVYNEQFF. In DNA form, the CDR3 reads TGCGCCAGCAGCCTTGCCGGACTAGTATACAATGAGCAGTTCTTC. The whole variable domain, filled in from reference TRBV5-1 and TRBJ2-1, reads KAGVTQTPRYLIKTRGQQVTLSCSPISGHRSVSWYQQTPGQGLQFLFEYFSETQRNKGNFPGRFSGRQFSNSRSEMNVSTLELGDSALYLCASSLAGLVYNEQFFGPGTRLTVL.

The V gene is TRBV5-1, the J gene TRBJ2-7; 9 bases map to TRBD1. V lost 5 bases and J lost 1; bases outside the gene matches: 19. There are 19 residues in the CDR3. Germline CDR1 reads SGHRS; CDR2 reads YFSETQ. Here the CDR3 DNA reads TGCGCCAGCAGGGTCCCAAGGGACAGGGAACTAAGGAAATCCTACGAGCAGTACTTC. Residues: CASRVPRDRELRKSYEQYF.

The chain recombines TRBV29-1 with TRBJ2-5; TRBD2 aligns across 7 bases. The CDR3 extends over 13 amino acids. Germline lookup yields CDR1 SQVTM and CDR2 ANQGSEA. After removal of 7 bases from V and 3 bases from J, the junction contained 8 bases not matched to a gene. DNA of the CDR3: TGCAGCGGGGGAGGGGAATTCGAAGAGACCCAGTACTTC. Translation gives CSGGGEFEETQYF.

This clonotype was seen at least ten times. The DNA of the CDR3 is TGTGCCACTCGACAGTCCGGAGACATTCAGTACTTC. This gives the protein CATRQSGDIQYF. This chain links TRBV12-3 or TRBV12-4 with TRBJ2-4; TRBD1 is a possible D gene (5 bases). This CDR3 comprises 12 residues. With 10 bases removed from V and 8 bases from J, the gap between germline ends came to 15 bases.

This clonotype occurred many times. V gene TRBV7-2 combines with J gene TRBJ2-1; D uncertain. The CDR3 runs 12 residues. Trimming cost V 3 bases and J 3 bases, with 3 bases left between them. The germline CDR1 and CDR2 sequences are SGHTA and FQGNSA. CDR3 nucleotide sequence: TGTGCCAGCAGCTTGTACTACAATGAGCAGTTCTTC. Its protein is CASSLYYNEQFF.

The rearrangement links TRBV15 to TRBJ2-5; perhaps TRBD2 as D (6 bases). This CDR3 has 14 residues. Germline assignment: CDR1 LNHNV and CDR2 YYDKDF (reference sequence). The V end was cut by 0 bases, the J end by 6 bases, with 11 bases between. CDR3 bases: TGTGCCACCAGCAGAGATAATGGAGGGAAGACCCAGTACTTC. It yields the protein CATSRDNGGKTQYF.

This chain connects TRBV5-1 to TRBJ2-7; the D gene is possibly TRBD1 (6 bases). The ends were cut back, 3 bases at V and 0 bases at J, with 22 bases in the middle. Germline V gene lookup returns CDR1 SGHRS and CDR2 YFSETQ. This CDR3 has 18 amino acids. The CDR3 region has the DNA TGCGCCAGCAGCTCAGCCGGGACACGTAATAGATACTCCTACGAGCAGTACTTC. This encodes CASSSAGTRNRYSYEQYF.

This clonotype has just a few counts. The chain carries TRBV28 and TRBJ2-4; D might be TRBD1 (5 bases). Trimming left V 6 bases short and J 3 bases short, with 15 bases between. Germline V CDR1 and CDR2: MDHEN, SYDVKM. The CDR3 runs 15 residues. As DNA, the CDR3 is TGTGCCAGCAGGGCGACAGCGTCGGGCAAAAACATTCAGTACTTC. It specifies CASRATASGKNIQYF.

The V call is TRBV7-9, the J call TRBJ2-1, with unresolved D. The CDR3 extends over 12 amino acids. Germline values: CDR1 SEHNR, CDR2 FQNEAQ (reference sequence). Trimming pared 1 base from V and 8 bases from J, leaving 6 bases between. The CDR3 DNA reads as TGTGCCAGCAGCTTAGGTTGGTATGAGCAGTTCTTC. It codes for CASSLGWYEQFF.

The chain couples TRBV5-1 to TRBJ2-3, with 7 bases lining up with TRBD2. V shed 0 bases, J shed 2 bases, and the junction held 6 bases outside the gene matches. This CDR3 is built from 16 residues. CDR1 is SGHRS and CDR2 is YFSETQ in the germline V gene. This CDR3 reads CASSLEASGTTDTQYF. The DNA of the CDR3 is TGCGCCAGCAGCTTGGAGGCTAGCGGAACCACAGATACGCAGTATTTT.

This clonotype was seen more than once but under ten times. The rearrangement uses TRBV6-5 and TRBJ2-4, with D unresolved. Between the trimmed V and J ends, which lost 2 bases and 3 bases, there was a span of 8 bases. This CDR3 has 14 amino acids. Germline-derived CDR1 and CDR2 are MNHEY and SVGAGI. CDR3 bases: TGTGCCAGCAGTTACGACCCAGGCAAAAACATTCAGTACTTC. Its protein is CASSYDPGKNIQYF.

The CDR3 bases are TGTGCCAGCAGCTTAACCAGGGGCGCCTATGGCTACACCTTC. It encodes CASSLTRGAYGYTF. The rearrangement links TRBV11-2 to TRBJ1-2, with a tentative D call TRBD1 (6 bases). The length of the CDR3 is 14 residues. Germline CDR1 reads SGHAT; CDR2 reads FQNNGV. Deletions cut 2 bases from V and 4 bases from J, with 11 bases between.

The chain recombines TRBV12-3 or TRBV12-4 with TRBJ2-4, with 9 bases aligning to TRBD1. After removal of 5 bases from V and 7 bases from J, the junction contained 6 bases not matched to a gene. This CDR3 has 14 residues. The chain's CDR3 is CASSLSDRGNIQYF. The CDR3 DNA follows: TGTGCCAGCAGTCTATCTGACAGGGGGAACATTCAGTACTTC.

This clonotype has a handful of counts. The rearrangement uses TRBV24-1 and TRBJ2-5, with D maybe TRBD1 (6 bases). Trimming shortened V by 0 bases and J by 8 bases, and 12 bases separated the two germline ends. Germline V lookup: CDR1 KGHDR, CDR2 SFDVKD. CDR3 length equals 14 residues. The CDR3 sequence is CATSDLGQLNTQYF. For the CDR3, the DNA is TGTGCCACCAGTGATTTGGGACAGCTAAATACCCAGTACTTC.

This clonotype was seen a few times. The CDR3 reads CASSPGRGFPEQYF. The CDR3 DNA reads TGTGCCAGCAGCCCGGGGAGGGGGTTTCCAGAGCAGTACTTC. The chain carries TRBV27 and TRBJ2-7; D might be TRBD2 (7 bases). The germline V gene has CDR1 MNHEY and CDR2 SMNVEV (reference sequence). The CDR3 spans 14 residues. Trimming pared 6 bases from V and 7 bases from J, leaving 19 bases between.

This clonotype was seen a handful of times. V is TRBV5-1 and J is TRBJ2-1; D is undetermined. CDR1 SGHRS and CDR2 YFSETQ come from the germline V gene. The length of the CDR3 is 15 residues. Deletions cut 3 bases from V and 1 base from J, with 11 bases between. CDR3 amino acids: CASSSDRESYNEQFF. DNA of the CDR3: TGCGCCAGCAGCTCAGACCGTGAATCCTACAATGAGCAGTTCTTC.

This clonotype was counted only a few times. The rearrangement joins TRBV13 to TRBJ2-1; a possible D gene is TRBD2 (6 bases). The V end was cut by 7 bases, the J end by 0 bases, with 7 bases between. Germline V gives CDR1 PRHDT, CDR2 FYEKMQ (reference sequence). This CDR3 has 13 amino acids. The CDR3 loop is CASTGSSYNEQFF. DNA for the CDR3: TGTGCCAGCACCGGGAGCTCCTACAATGAGCAGTTCTTC. Variable domain in full (rest from reference TRBV13 and TRBJ2-1): AAGVIQSPRHLIKEKRETATLKCYPIPRHDTVYWYQQGPGQDPQFLISFYEKMQSDKGSIPDRFSAQQFSDYHSELNMSSLELGDSALYFCASTGSSYNEQFFGPGTRLTVL.

This sequence joins TRBV2 and TRBJ2-1, with 7 bases identical to TRBD1. The V gene's germline CDR1 is SNHLY and CDR2 FYNNEI. This CDR3 comprises 14 residues. V was clipped by 3 bases and J by 3 bases; unmatched bases: 2. The CDR3 loop is CASSEGQLYNEQFF. The CDR3 DNA reads TGTGCCAGCAGTGAGGGACAGCTCTACAATGAGCAGTTCTTC.

This chain joins TRBV29-1 and TRBJ2-1, with TRBD1 matching 10 bases. J gave up 6 bases and V 5 bases, and 7 bases lay outside the gene matches. The CDR3 loop spans 14 amino acids. CDR1 and CDR2 from the germline V gene are SQVTM and ANQGSEA. In DNA, the CDR3 is TGCAGCGTTCTTAGGGGGACAGGGGTCAATGAGCAGTTCTTC. The encoded protein is CSVLRGTGVNEQFF.

The chain employs TRBV12-3 or TRBV12-4 and TRBJ1-6; TRBD1 is a possible D gene (6 bases). V was trimmed by 4 bases and J by 4 bases, leaving 11 bases between them. The CDR3 covers 15 residues. CDR3 DNA: TGTGCCAGCAGTTACGGGACAACGTATAATTCACCCCTCCACTTT. Amino acids: CASSYGTTYNSPLHF.

This clonotype was detected a few times. The genes are TRBV7-3 and TRBJ2-7; TRBD2 matches 7 bases. The CDR3 contains 14 residues. The germline V gene encodes CDR1 SGHTA and CDR2 FQGTGA. V shed 3 bases, J shed 0 bases, and the junction held 2 bases outside the gene matches. This chain's CDR3 is CASSFTSDSYEQYF. The CDR3 coding sequence is TGTGCCAGCAGCTTTACTAGCGACTCCTACGAGCAGTACTTC.